This T cell receptor (beta chain) was recorded in a study of blood T cell repertoires in COVID-19. V dropped 7 bases and J dropped 6; count of bases not matched to a gene: 11. CDR1 and CDR2 (germline): MNHEY, SVGAGI. CDR3 size: 14 residues. Profiling relied on immunoSEQ multiplex PCR, and the TCRdb table lists in-frame clones only, not all of them. The profile shows about 440,000 clones, around 89% of them singletons. This chain uses TRBV6-5 with TRBJ1-1; 7 bases map to TRBD1. The TCR sequence derives from a woman aged 45-65 years with COVID-19, enrolled during active disease. Input material: peripheral blood. The CDR3 reads CASTGRGRGSEAFF. CDR3 DNA: TGTGCCAGCACCGGCAGGGGCAGGGGGTCTGAAGCTTTCTTT.